One sample yielded the 30 T cell receptor beta chains listed below, sequenced in a study of blood T cell repertoires in COVID-19. Assay: immunoSEQ multiplex PCR; the TCRdb copy retains only in-frame clones and omits some. Of 250,000 to 300,000 clones in the sample, 86% were seen once. Sequenced: peripheral blood. These receptors originate from a man younger than 45 with active or convalescent COVID-19.

J is TRBJ2-7 and V is TRBV5-1, with TRBD1 identical over 7 bases. The germline V gene encodes CDR1 SGHRS and CDR2 YFSETQ. Trimming took 4 bases from V and 1 from J; bases not matched to a gene: 11. CDR3 length: 16 residues. This CDR3 is CASSPDDRALSYEQYF. For the CDR3, the DNA is TGCGCCAGCAGCCCGGACGACAGGGCTCTTTCCTACGAGCAGTACTTC.

This chain connects TRBV25-1 to TRBJ1-6, with D possibly matching TRBD1 (6 bases). The CDR3 consists of 14 residues. V lost 4 bases and J 7 bases, leaving 11 bases between the germline ends. Germline CDR1 MGHDK, CDR2 SYGVNS. The CDR3 coding sequence is TGTGCCAGCAGTGTCAGGGGCCGGAATTCACCCCTCCACTTT. It specifies CASSVRGRNSPLHF. Supplemented by reference TRBV25-1 and TRBJ1-6, the full variable domain reads EADIYQTPRYLVIGTGKKITLECSQTMGHDKMYWYQQDPGMELHLIHYSYGVNSTEKGDLSSESTVSRIRTEHFPLTLESARPSHTSQYLCASSVRGRNSPLHFGNGTRLTVT.

The chain recombines TRBV18 with TRBJ1-3; D remains unclear. The CDR3 loop spans 16 amino acids. V lost 2 bases and J lost 0, with 11 bases in between. Germline CDR1 reads KGHSH; CDR2 reads LQKENI. Here the CDR3 reads CASSPGGPSSGNTIYF. CDR3 bases: TGTGCCAGCTCACCAGGCGGTCCTAGCTCTGGAAACACCATATATTTT.

For this clone: Other DNA sequences in the same sample also yield this CDR3. The rearrangement uses TRBV9 and TRBJ2-2, with D perhaps TRBD2 (5 bases). The V gene lost 0 bases and the J gene lost 4 bases, with 7 bases spanning the gap. CDR3 length: 14 amino acids. In germline, CDR1 is SGDLS, CDR2 YYNGEE. Written as DNA, the CDR3 is TGTGCCAGCAGCGTAGTTGGAGGCACCGGGGAGCTGTTTTTT. It is translated as CASSVVGGTGELFF. Together with reference TRBV9 and TRBJ2-2, the CDR3 gives the full variable domain: DSGVTQTPKHLITATGQRVTLRCSPRSGDLSVYWYQQSLDQGLQFLIQYYNGEERAKGNILERFSAQQFPDLHSELNLSSLELGDSALYFCASSVVGGTGELFFGEGSRLTVL.

The chain recombines TRBV30 with TRBJ1-6; 10 positions agree with TRBD1. CDR1 is GTSNPN and CDR2 is SVGIG in the germline V gene (reference sequence). This CDR3 is built from 13 residues. V shed 5 bases and J 7 bases; nucleotides not matched to a gene: 2. The DNA for the CDR3 is TGTGCCTGGGACAGGGGGCTAAATTCACCCCTCCACTTT. Its protein product is CAWDRGLNSPLHF.

The chain uses TRBV2 and TRBJ1-2; D gene unclear. CDR3 length equals 13 residues. V lost 3 bases and J 5 bases, leaving 10 bases between the germline ends. In germline, CDR1 is SNHLY, CDR2 FYNNEI. The CDR3 nucleotides are TGTGCCAGCAGTGATGGGCAACTTTATGGCTACACCTTC. It codes for CASSDGQLYGYTF.

CDR3 nucleotides: TGCAGCGTTGAAACGGGGGGCTTGGATACGCAGTATTTT. Protein product: CSVETGGLDTQYF. The rearrangement uses TRBV29-1 and TRBJ2-3; a possible D gene is TRBD2 (7 bases). Between the trimmed V and J ends, which lost 2 bases and 6 bases, there was a span of 12 bases. There are 13 residues in the CDR3. From germline, CDR1 is SQVTM and CDR2 ANQGSEA.

The chain links TRBV27 to TRBJ1-6; TRBD1 is a possible D gene (6 bases). Germline V lookup: CDR1 MNHEY, CDR2 SMNVEV (reference sequence). With 8 bases removed from V and 7 bases from J, the gap between germline ends came to 15 bases. The CDR3 is made up of 14 amino acids. The CDR3 coding sequence is TGTGCCAGCGGGCGACAGGCCGTGAATTCACCCCTCCACTTT. Its protein is CASGRQAVNSPLHF.

This sequence joins TRBV9 and TRBJ1-1; TRBD1 agrees at 7 bases. This CDR3 spans 14 amino acids. In germline, CDR1 is SGDLS, CDR2 YYNGEE. V lost 3 bases to trimming and J lost 3 bases; unmatched junction nucleotides: 5. The chain's CDR3 is CASSGDSVHTEAFF. The CDR3, as DNA: TGTGCCAGCAGCGGGGACAGCGTGCACACTGAAGCTTTCTTT.

The gene calls are TRBV30 and TRBJ1-3; D is unclear. This CDR3 is built from 14 residues. Germline CDR1 reads GTSNPN; CDR2 reads SVGIG (reference sequence). The V and J ends lost 3 bases and 3 bases respectively, with 12 bases between them. CDR3 region: CAWSRSGIGNTIYF. DNA for the CDR3: TGTGCCTGGAGCCGATCCGGTATTGGAAACACCATATATTTT.

The V call is TRBV4-1, the J call TRBJ1-2; possibly TRBD1 for D (6 bases). Germline CDR1 MGHRA, CDR2 YSYEKL. The CDR3 spans 14 residues. The V end lost 4 bases, the J end lost 4 bases, and 13 bases lay between the germline ends. CDR3: CASSPAAGAYGYTF. Written as DNA, the CDR3 is TGCGCCAGCAGCCCAGCGGCAGGGGCCTATGGCTACACCTTC.

A few counts support this clone. This chain links TRBV4-2 with TRBJ2-7, with 7 positions matching TRBD2. Germline assignment: CDR1 LGHNA and CDR2 YNFKEQ. J lost 2 bases, V lost 4 bases, and 5 bases had no gene match. This CDR3 has 14 residues. The CDR3 reads CASSLESGAYEQYF. The CDR3 DNA sequence: TGTGCCAGCAGCCTCGAAAGCGGGGCCTACGAGCAGTACTTC.

The chain links TRBV24-1 to TRBJ1-5; TRBD1 might be the D (5 bases). This CDR3 region has 20 residues. Trimming shortened V by 11 bases and J by 0 bases, and 31 bases separated the two germline ends. Germline loops: CDR1 KGHDR, CDR2 SFDVKD. The CDR3 region has the DNA TGTGCCAAGGGGCGGGGCTTCTTTGTCAGTCACTTCGGTAGCAATCAGCCCCAGCATTTT. This codes for CAKGRGFFVSHFGSNQPQHF.

This chain connects TRBV3-1 (or the pseudogene TRBV3-2) to TRBJ1-5; 7 bases fit TRBD1. CDR1 and CDR2 (germline): LGHDT, YNNKEL (reference sequence). CDR3 length: 15 amino acids. V lost 3 bases and J lost 2; bases outside the gene matches: 4. The CDR3 sequence: CASSHSGQGNQPQHF. CDR3 nucleotides: TGTGCCAGCAGCCATTCCGGACAGGGCAATCAGCCCCAGCATTTT.

The chain links TRBV23-1 to TRBJ2-1; 8 bases agree with TRBD1. TRBV23-1 is an ORF for which the function is uncertain. The CDR3 runs to 12 residues. The V segment lost 8 bases and the J segment 11 bases; nucleotides outside the gene matches: 8. The CDR3 DNA reads TGCGCCAGCGAGAGAAACAGGGGGAAGCAGTTCTTC. Translation gives CASERNRGKQFF.

J is TRBJ2-3 and V is TRBV7-2, with TRBD2 matching 9 bases. There are 17 residues in the CDR3. Germline trimming cut 1 base from V and 2 bases from J; bases unmatched to any gene: 7. The germline V gene has CDR1 SGHTA and CDR2 FQGNSA. The CDR3 DNA sequence: TGTGCCAGCAGCTTAGGGGCGGGGGGGCTCTTCACAGATACGCAGTATTTT. The encoded protein is CASSLGAGGLFTDTQYF.

The J gene is TRBJ2-2, the V gene TRBV30; TRBD2 might be the D (5 bases). Germline loops: CDR1 GTSNPN, CDR2 SVGIG (reference sequence). Trimming took 4 bases from V and 4 from J, leaving 16 bases between them. The CDR3 is 15 amino acids. This chain's CDR3 is CAWTRLPRGTGELFF. The CDR3 bases are TGTGCCTGGACCCGGCTGCCACGGGGCACCGGGGAGCTGTTTTTT.

This clone showed up just a few times. The sample carries other DNA sequences with the same CDR3. The chain uses TRBV2 and TRBJ2-5; TRBD2 might be the D (6 bases). Trimming took off 8 bases at V and 2 bases at J, with 12 bases between the two ends. Germline CDR1 and CDR2: SNHLY and FYNNEI. The CDR3 is 13 amino acids. DNA of the CDR3: TGTGCCAGCCAGTTGGCGGGGCAAGAGACCCAGTACTTC. Translation: CASQLAGQETQYF. The full variable domain, in which reference TRBV2 and TRBJ2-5 provide the parts outside the CDR3, is EPEVTQTPSHQVTQMGQEVILRCVPISNHLYFYWYRQILGQKVEFLVSFYNNEISEKSEIFDDQFSVERPDGSNFTLKIRSTKLEDSAMYFCASQLAGQETQYFGPGTRLLVL.

The chain carries TRBV7-2 and TRBJ2-2; no clear D. Germline lookup yields CDR1 SGHTA and CDR2 FQGNSA. This CDR3 comprises 16 residues. The V end was cut by 4 bases, the J end by 2 bases, with 14 bases between. CDR3 nucleotides: TGTGCCAGCAGCTATAGTATGACTCCAAACACCGGGGAGCTGTTTTTT. This codes for CASSYSMTPNTGELFF.

The chain is built from TRBV3-1 (or the pseudogene TRBV3-2) and TRBJ1-1; no firm D call. Germline V CDR1 and CDR2: LGHDT, YNNKEL (reference sequence). CDR3 length equals 13 residues. V lost 3 bases and J 1 base, leaving 6 bases between the germline ends. CDR3 amino acids: CASSQPGNTEAFF. DNA for the CDR3: TGTGCCAGCAGCCAGCCAGGGAACACTGAAGCTTTCTTT.

The chain couples TRBV27 to TRBJ1-6; perhaps TRBD1 as D (6 bases). Trimming pared 2 bases from V and 9 bases from J, leaving 11 bases between. Germline V gene sequence: CDR1 MNHEY, CDR2 SMNVEV (reference sequence). This CDR3 spans 14 amino acids. For the CDR3, the DNA is TGTGCCAGCAGTTTACAGGTAGGGGGTTCACCCCTCCACTTT. Protein: CASSLQVGGSPLHF.

This clone has just one count. V is TRBV6-2 or TRBV6-3 and J is TRBJ2-7; D gene ambiguous. V lost 4 bases, J lost 8 bases, and 15 bases lay in between. The CDR3 spans 13 residues. The germline V gene has CDR1 MNHEY and CDR2 SVGEGT. CDR3 sequence: CASSWASPVQQYF. The CDR3 region has the DNA TGTGCCAGCAGTTGGGCCTCACCCGTTCAGCAGTACTTC.

V usage is TRBV7-2 and J usage is TRBJ2-1; 9 positions match TRBD2. This CDR3 is built from 17 residues. The J segment lost 0 bases and the V segment lost 5 bases, leaving 8 bases of the junction unmatched. Per germline, CDR1 SGHTA and CDR2 FQGNSA. Written as DNA, the CDR3 is TGTGCCAGCAGCCTGACACTAGCGGGCAGCTCCTACAATGAGCAGTTCTTC. Translated, it gives CASSLTLAGSSYNEQFF.

The rearrangement links TRBV30 to TRBJ1-2, with 9 bases lining up with TRBD1. The CDR3 is 14 residues long. J was trimmed by 8 bases and V by 2 bases; bases with no gene match: 9. The germline V gene has CDR1 GTSNPN and CDR2 SVGIG (reference sequence). CDR3 bases: TGTGCCTGGAGTTATCAGGGACAGGGTAACGGCTACACCTTC. It is translated as CAWSYQGQGNGYTF. The entire variable domain, with the rest obtained from reference TRBV30 and TRBJ1-2, is as follows: SQTIHQWPATLVQPVGSPLSLECTVEGTSNPNLYWYRQAAGRGLQLLFYSVGIGQISSEVPQNLSASRPQDRQFILSSKKLLLSDSGFYLCAWSYQGQGNGYTFGSGTRLTVV.

This chain connects TRBV5-1 to TRBJ2-3, with D maybe TRBD1 (5 bases). The V gene lost 4 bases and the J gene lost 0 bases, with 15 bases spanning the gap. Germline V gene data show CDR1 as SGHRS and CDR2 as YFSETQ. CDR3 length: 16 residues. CDR3 sequence (DNA): TGCGCCAGCAGCAAAGACAGCTACTCTAGCACAGATACGCAGTATTTT. As protein: CASSKDSYSSTDTQYF.

The CDR3 nucleotides are TGCGCCAGCAGCCATCGCGTCCTCGACACAGAAATGTCCCTCACTGAAGCTTTCTTT. Its protein is CASSHRVLDTEMSLTEAFF. The chain uses TRBV4-1 and TRBJ1-1; D unresolved. Per the germline V gene, CDR1 is MGHRA and CDR2 is YSYEKL. The V end was cut by 3 bases, the J end by 4 bases, with 27 bases between. There are 19 residues in the CDR3.

The chain uses TRBV7-8 and TRBJ1-5; D is unresolved. Germline V gene lookup returns CDR1 SGHVS and CDR2 FQNEAQ. The CDR3 loop spans 15 amino acids. Between the trimmed V and J ends, which lost 4 bases and 1 base, there was a span of 11 bases. In DNA, the CDR3 is TGTGCCAGCAGCTCACTAGACGGAAGCAATCAGCCCCAGCATTTT. This codes for CASSSLDGSNQPQHF. Drawing the rest from reference TRBV7-8 and TRBJ1-5, the complete variable domain is GAGVSQSPRYKVAKRGQDVALRCDPISGHVSLFWYQQALGQGPEFLTYFQNEAQLDKSGLPSDRFFAERPEGSVSTLKIQRTQQEDSAVYLCASSSLDGSNQPQHFGDGTRLSIL.

The chain has TRBV2 and TRBJ1-5, with D perhaps matching TRBD1 (6 bases). Germline values: CDR1 SNHLY, CDR2 FYNNEI. Trimming stripped 4 bases from V and 8 bases from J, with 12 bases between. The CDR3 length is 13 residues. CDR3 sequence: CASSGGGLKPQHF. The CDR3 nucleotides read TGTGCCAGCAGTGGCGGGGGGCTGAAGCCCCAGCATTTT.

The genes are TRBV9 and TRBJ1-2, with no clear D. CDR1 is SGDLS, CDR2 YYNGEE, per germline. This CDR3 spans 13 amino acids. Deletions cut 6 bases from V and 7 bases from J, with 16 bases between. CDR3 residues: CASTIEGGSGYTF. The CDR3 DNA reads as TGTGCCAGCACCATAGAGGGAGGAAGTGGCTACACCTTC.

The chain links TRBV2 to TRBJ2-2; possibly TRBD2 for D (6 bases). This CDR3 comprises 17 residues. Per the germline V gene, CDR1 is SNHLY and CDR2 is FYNNEI. V lost 4 bases, J lost 0 bases, and 15 bases lay in between. The CDR3 region has the DNA TGTGCCAGCAGTGTATTTCGCGGGGACTCGAACACCGGGGAGCTGTTTTTT. Residues: CASSVFRGDSNTGELFF.